The rows below give T cell receptor beta chains drawn from one sample of a study of cytomegalovirus exposure and HLA in healthy donors. Assay used: immunoSEQ multiplex PCR; TCRdb lists only in-frame clones, some missing. The table shows 150,000 to 200,000 clones, with around 76% occurring only once. The material sequenced was PBMCs. All receptors come from a man aged 35-49 years in good health and CMV-seronegative. Each CDR3 is given with its conserved first and last residue. The order of the fields is CDR3 protein, CDR3 DNA, V gene, D gene, clone size, J gene. D genes are given only for firm matches. A clone size is listed for some rows: how often the clone was seen (once, few, many), or a class if it is expanded.

CDR3 protein: CASSSAVYTEAFF; CDR3 DNA: TGTGCCAGCAGCTCTGCGGTATACACTGAAGCTTTCTTT; V gene: TRBV7-6; D gene: .; clone size: .; J gene: TRBJ1-1
CDR3 protein: CASFPGLGGGVTDTQYF; CDR3 DNA: TGTGCCAGCTTCCCCGGGCTAGGAGGAGGGGTTACAGATACGCAGTATTTT; V gene: TRBV5-4; D gene: .; clone size: .; J gene: TRBJ2-3
CDR3 protein: CASSPLGQGNEKLFF; CDR3 DNA: TGTGCCAGCAGTCCCCTAGGACAGGGGAATGAAAAACTGTTTTTT; V gene: TRBV2; D gene: TRBD1; clone size: .; J gene: TRBJ1-4
CDR3 protein: CASSSPRVAFF; CDR3 DNA: TGTGCCAGCAGCTCACCCAGGGTAGCTTTCTTT; V gene: TRBV28; D gene: .; clone size: .; J gene: TRBJ1-1
CDR3 protein: CASSFFRINTGELFF; CDR3 DNA: TGTGCCAGCAGCTTCTTCAGGATAAACACCGGGGAGCTGTTTTTT; V gene: TRBV5-4; D gene: .; clone size: once; J gene: TRBJ2-2
CDR3 protein: CAISESAQGTMNTEAFF; CDR3 DNA: TGTGCCATCAGTGAGTCCGCTCAGGGAACCATGAACACTGAAGCTTTCTTT; V gene: TRBV10-3; D gene: .; clone size: .; J gene: TRBJ1-1
CDR3 protein: CASNLAGTSTGELFF; CDR3 DNA: TGCGCCAGCAACCTAGCCGGGACTAGCACCGGGGAGCTGTTTTTT; V gene: TRBV5-1; D gene: TRBD2; clone size: .; J gene: TRBJ2-2
CDR3 protein: CASSLRPPLAGVTDTQYF; CDR3 DNA: TGTGCCAGCAGTTTAAGGCCCCCGCTAGCTGGGGTTACAGATACGCAGTATTTT; V gene: TRBV27; D gene: .; clone size: .; J gene: TRBJ2-3
CDR3 protein: CASSLAPGTGVEQFF; CDR3 DNA: TGCGCCAGCAGCTTGGCCCCTGGGACAGGGGTTGAGCAGTTCTTC; V gene: TRBV5-1; D gene: TRBD1; clone size: .; J gene: TRBJ2-1
CDR3 protein: CASSITSGSPYEQYF; CDR3 DNA: TGTGCCAGTAGTATAACCAGCGGGAGTCCCTACGAGCAGTACTTC; V gene: TRBV19; D gene: TRBD2; clone size: .; J gene: TRBJ2-7
CDR3 protein: CASSFAGAQETQYF; CDR3 DNA: TGTGCCAGCAGCTTCGCGGGGGCCCAAGAGACCCAGTACTTC; V gene: TRBV11-2; D gene: .; clone size: .; J gene: TRBJ2-5
CDR3 protein: CASSLGDRGRTDTQYF; CDR3 DNA: TGTGCCAGCAGCTTGGGGGACAGGGGGCGAACAGATACGCAGTATTTT; V gene: TRBV5-4; D gene: TRBD1; clone size: .; J gene: TRBJ2-3
CDR3 protein: CAWGGSGRIADTQYF; CDR3 DNA: TGTGCCTGGGGGGGGAGCGGGAGGATCGCAGATACGCAGTATTTT; V gene: TRBV30; D gene: TRBD2; clone size: .; J gene: TRBJ2-3
CDR3 protein: CSVRDRNNEQFF; CDR3 DNA: TGCAGCGTTAGAGACAGGAACAATGAGCAGTTCTTC; V gene: TRBV29-1; D gene: .; clone size: few; J gene: TRBJ2-1
CDR3 protein: CASSDASRDSPYEQYF; CDR3 DNA: TGTGCCAGCAGCGACGCCTCCCGGGACTCCCCCTACGAGCAGTACTTC; V gene: TRBV5-4; D gene: .; clone size: few; J gene: TRBJ2-7
CDR3 protein: CASSLGQVKAGNTIYF; CDR3 DNA: TGTGCCAGCAGCCTCGGACAGGTGAAGGCTGGAAACACCATATATTTT; V gene: TRBV7-2; D gene: TRBD1; clone size: .; J gene: TRBJ1-3
CDR3 protein: CASRGTMNTEAFF; CDR3 DNA: TGTGCCAGTAGGGGGACAATGAACACTGAAGCTTTCTTT; V gene: TRBV19; D gene: .; clone size: .; J gene: TRBJ1-1
CDR3 protein: CASSGQGALVIEAFF; CDR3 DNA: TGTGCCAGCAGTGGACAGGGGGCGCTTGTGATCGAAGCTTTCTTT; V gene: TRBV6-1; D gene: TRBD1; clone size: .; J gene: TRBJ1-1
CDR3 protein: CASVEGSGGYTF; CDR3 DNA: TGTGCCAGCGTAGAAGGCTCGGGGGGCTACACCTTC; V gene: TRBV6-5; D gene: .; clone size: .; J gene: TRBJ1-2
CDR3 protein: CASSTNGRNTGELFF; CDR3 DNA: TGTGCCAGCAGTACGAACGGGAGGAACACCGGGGAGCTGTTTTTT; V gene: TRBV6-5; D gene: .; clone size: .; J gene: TRBJ2-2
CDR3 protein: CASSFGTPTEAFF; CDR3 DNA: TGTGCCAGCAGTTTCGGGACTCCCACTGAAGCTTTCTTT; V gene: TRBV6-5; D gene: .; clone size: .; J gene: TRBJ1-1
CDR3 protein: CASSSLYSNQPQHF; CDR3 DNA: TGTGCCAGCAGTTCCCTGTATAGCAATCAGCCCCAGCATTTT; V gene: TRBV28; D gene: .; clone size: .; J gene: TRBJ1-5
CDR3 protein: CASSSFPTQNNEQFF; CDR3 DNA: TGTGCCAGCAGCTCCTTCCCCACCCAGAACAATGAGCAGTTCTTC; V gene: TRBV11-3; D gene: .; clone size: once; J gene: TRBJ2-1
CDR3 protein: CASSLGRTDTQYF; CDR3 DNA: TGCGCCAGCAGCCTGGGTCGTACAGATACGCAGTATTTT; V gene: TRBV5-1; D gene: .; clone size: .; J gene: TRBJ2-3
CDR3 protein: CASSGTGPGNTIYF; CDR3 DNA: TGCGCCAGCAGCGGGACAGGGCCTGGAAACACCATATATTTT; V gene: TRBV10-2; D gene: TRBD1; clone size: .; J gene: TRBJ1-3
CDR3 protein: CASSGSSGRIQYF; CDR3 DNA: TGTGCCAGCAGCGGGTCTAGCGGGAGGATCCAGTACTTC; V gene: TRBV7-6; D gene: TRBD2; clone size: .; J gene: TRBJ2-7
CDR3 protein: CASSWGQGASGELFF; CDR3 DNA: TGTGCCAGCAGCTGGGGACAGGGGGCCTCCGGGGAGCTGTTTTTT; V gene: TRBV7-8; D gene: TRBD1; clone size: .; J gene: TRBJ2-2
CDR3 protein: CASTGGTGANVLTF; CDR3 DNA: TGTGCCAGCACCGGGGGGACCGGGGCCAACGTCCTGACTTTC; V gene: TRBV18; D gene: TRBD2; clone size: .; J gene: TRBJ2-6
CDR3 protein: CASSLEIGVVNQPQHF; CDR3 DNA: TGTGCCAGCAGCCTGGAGATAGGGGTTGTCAATCAGCCCCAGCATTTT; V gene: TRBV7-2; D gene: .; clone size: .; J gene: TRBJ1-5
CDR3 protein: CASSYSEGVGNSPLHF; CDR3 DNA: TGTGCCAGCAGTTACTCGGAGGGTGTTGGCAATTCACCCCTCCACTTT; V gene: TRBV6-6; D gene: .; clone size: .; J gene: TRBJ1-6
CDR3 protein: CASSLAAGVRNEQFF; CDR3 DNA: TGTGCCAGCAGCTTAGCAGCGGGGGTGAGGAATGAGCAGTTCTTC; V gene: TRBV7-3; D gene: TRBD2; clone size: .; J gene: TRBJ2-1
CDR3 protein: CASSPRNTGPYEKLFF; CDR3 DNA: TGCGCCAGCAGCCCTAGGAACACAGGGCCATACGAAAAACTGTTTTTT; V gene: TRBV5-1; D gene: .; clone size: .; J gene: TRBJ1-4
CDR3 protein: CASSPLARGDTQYF; CDR3 DNA: TGTGCCAGCAGCCCCCTAGCCCGCGGAGATACGCAGTATTTT; V gene: TRBV11-1; D gene: .; clone size: few; J gene: TRBJ2-3
CDR3 protein: CASSVTSEANSPLHF; CDR3 DNA: TGTGCCAGCAGCGTAACAAGCGAGGCGAATTCACCCCTCCACTTT; V gene: TRBV9; D gene: .; clone size: .; J gene: TRBJ1-6
CDR3 protein: CASSVYFRNTIYF; CDR3 DNA: TGTGCCAGCAGCGTTTATTTCAGGAACACCATATATTTT; V gene: TRBV7-9; D gene: .; clone size: .; J gene: TRBJ1-3
CDR3 protein: CASTPDSQETQYF; CDR3 DNA: TGTGCCAGCACCCCGGACTCACAAGAGACCCAGTACTTC; V gene: TRBV6-6; D gene: .; clone size: few; J gene: TRBJ2-5
CDR3 protein: CASSISGTAYNEQFF; CDR3 DNA: TGTGCCAGCAGTATCTCCGGGACAGCATACAATGAGCAGTTCTTC; V gene: TRBV27; D gene: TRBD1; clone size: .; J gene: TRBJ2-1
CDR3 protein: CASSVDRDYGYTF; CDR3 DNA: TGTGCCAGCAGCGTAGACAGGGACTATGGCTACACCTTC; V gene: TRBV9; D gene: .; clone size: once; J gene: TRBJ1-2
CDR3 protein: CAWSFRDSPLHF; CDR3 DNA: TGTGCCTGGAGTTTCAGGGATTCACCCCTCCACTTT; V gene: TRBV30; D gene: .; clone size: .; J gene: TRBJ1-6
CDR3 protein: CASSRRAGGSYEQYF; CDR3 DNA: TGTGCCAGCAGTCGAAGAGCAGGGGGCTCCTACGAGCAGTACTTC; V gene: TRBV28; D gene: TRBD1; clone size: .; J gene: TRBJ2-7
CDR3 protein: CASSVQSAANTGELFF; CDR3 DNA: TGCGCCAGCAGCGTCCAGTCCGCGGCGAACACCGGGGAGCTGTTTTTT; V gene: TRBV5-1; D gene: .; clone size: .; J gene: TRBJ2-2
CDR3 protein: CASSSGPGTSRHNEQFF; CDR3 DNA: TGCGCCAGCAGCTCGGGACCCGGGACTAGCAGACACAATGAGCAGTTCTTC; V gene: TRBV5-1; D gene: TRBD2; clone size: .; J gene: TRBJ2-1
CDR3 protein: CASSLELAGGADTQYF; CDR3 DNA: TGTGCCAGCAGCTTGGAACTAGCGGGGGGCGCAGATACGCAGTATTTT; V gene: TRBV7-2; D gene: TRBD2; clone size: once; J gene: TRBJ2-3
CDR3 protein: CASSIGGQETQYF; CDR3 DNA: TGTGCCAGCAGCATCGGGGGCCAAGAGACCCAGTACTTC; V gene: TRBV6-5; D gene: .; clone size: .; J gene: TRBJ2-5
CDR3 protein: CASSLSSSAGEKLFF; CDR3 DNA: TGTGCTAGCAGCCTTTCGTCCTCGGCGGGTGAAAAACTGTTTTTT; V gene: TRBV7-7; D gene: .; clone size: .; J gene: TRBJ1-4
CDR3 protein: CARSLFRTENGYTF; CDR3 DNA: TGTGCCAGAAGCTTATTTCGGACAGAGAATGGCTACACCTTC; V gene: TRBV5-3; D gene: .; clone size: .; J gene: TRBJ1-2
CDR3 protein: CASSLGTGELNIQYF; CDR3 DNA: TGCGCCAGCAGCCTCGGGACAGGGGAATTAAACATTCAGTACTTC; V gene: TRBV5-1; D gene: TRBD1; clone size: .; J gene: TRBJ2-4
CDR3 protein: CASSYDRISGNTIYF; CDR3 DNA: TGTGCCAGCAGTTACGACAGGATCTCTGGAAACACCATATATTTT; V gene: TRBV7-8; D gene: .; clone size: .; J gene: TRBJ1-3
CDR3 protein: CASRDRDRTEAFF; CDR3 DNA: TGTGCCAGCAGGGACAGGGATAGAACTGAAGCTTTCTTT; V gene: TRBV5-6; D gene: TRBD1; clone size: .; J gene: TRBJ1-1
CDR3 protein: CASSPRRGPQPQHF; CDR3 DNA: TGTGCCAGTAGTCCCCGTAGGGGTCCCCAGCCCCAGCATTTT; V gene: TRBV19; D gene: .; clone size: .; J gene: TRBJ1-5
CDR3 protein: CASSYHSTQAAFEQFF; CDR3 DNA: TGTGCCAGTAGTTACCATTCGACCCAGGCCGCTTTTGAGCAGTTCTTC; V gene: TRBV27; D gene: .; clone size: .; J gene: TRBJ2-1
CDR3 protein: CASSTLPTGDPHRNEQFF; CDR3 DNA: TGTGCCAGTAGTACCCTTCCGACAGGGGATCCACACAGGAATGAGCAGTTCTTC; V gene: TRBV19; D gene: TRBD1; clone size: .; J gene: TRBJ2-1